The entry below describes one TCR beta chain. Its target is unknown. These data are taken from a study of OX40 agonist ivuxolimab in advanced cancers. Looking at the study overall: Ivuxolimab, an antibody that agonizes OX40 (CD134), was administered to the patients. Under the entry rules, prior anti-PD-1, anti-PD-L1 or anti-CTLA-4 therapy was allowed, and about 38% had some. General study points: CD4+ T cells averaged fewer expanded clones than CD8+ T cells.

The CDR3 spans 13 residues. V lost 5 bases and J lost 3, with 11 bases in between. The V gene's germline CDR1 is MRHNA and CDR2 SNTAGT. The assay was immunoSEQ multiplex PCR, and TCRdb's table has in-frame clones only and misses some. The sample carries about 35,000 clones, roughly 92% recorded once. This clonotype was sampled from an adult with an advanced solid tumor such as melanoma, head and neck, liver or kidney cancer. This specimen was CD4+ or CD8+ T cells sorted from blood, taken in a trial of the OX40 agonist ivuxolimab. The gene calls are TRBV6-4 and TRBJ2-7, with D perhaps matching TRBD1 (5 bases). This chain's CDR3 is CASSPSQGYEQYF. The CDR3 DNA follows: TGTGCCAGCAGTCCTTCTCAGGGCTACGAGCAGTACTTC.